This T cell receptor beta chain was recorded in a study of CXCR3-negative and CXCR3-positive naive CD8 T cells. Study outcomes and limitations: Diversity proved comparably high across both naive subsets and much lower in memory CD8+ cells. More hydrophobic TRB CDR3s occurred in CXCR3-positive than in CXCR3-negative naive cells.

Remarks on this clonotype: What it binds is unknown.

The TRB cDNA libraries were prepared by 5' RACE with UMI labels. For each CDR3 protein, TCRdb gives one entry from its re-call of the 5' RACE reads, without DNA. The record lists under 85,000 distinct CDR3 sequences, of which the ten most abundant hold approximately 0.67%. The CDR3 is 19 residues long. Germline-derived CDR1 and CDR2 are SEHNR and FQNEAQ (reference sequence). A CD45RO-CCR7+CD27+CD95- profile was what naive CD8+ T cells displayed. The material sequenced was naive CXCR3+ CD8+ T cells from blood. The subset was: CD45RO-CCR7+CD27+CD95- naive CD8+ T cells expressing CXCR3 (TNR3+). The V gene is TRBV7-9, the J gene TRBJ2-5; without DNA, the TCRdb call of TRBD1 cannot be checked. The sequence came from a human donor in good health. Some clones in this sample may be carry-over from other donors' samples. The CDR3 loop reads CASSSPRVGGARVEETQYF.